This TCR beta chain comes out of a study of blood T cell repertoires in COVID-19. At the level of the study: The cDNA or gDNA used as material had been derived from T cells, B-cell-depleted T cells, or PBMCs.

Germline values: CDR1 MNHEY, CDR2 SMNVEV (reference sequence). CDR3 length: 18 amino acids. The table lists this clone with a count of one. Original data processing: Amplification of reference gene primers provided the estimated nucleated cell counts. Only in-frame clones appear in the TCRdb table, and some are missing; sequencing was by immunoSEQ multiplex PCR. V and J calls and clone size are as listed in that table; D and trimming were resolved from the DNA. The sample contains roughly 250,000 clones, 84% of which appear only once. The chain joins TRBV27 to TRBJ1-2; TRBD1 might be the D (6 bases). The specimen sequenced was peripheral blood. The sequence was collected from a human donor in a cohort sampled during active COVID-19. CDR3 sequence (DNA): TGTCCACAACGCACCGAGCAGCCTGGGGGCGGGGGCGACTATGGCTACACCTTC. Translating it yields CPQRTEQPGGGGDYGYTF.